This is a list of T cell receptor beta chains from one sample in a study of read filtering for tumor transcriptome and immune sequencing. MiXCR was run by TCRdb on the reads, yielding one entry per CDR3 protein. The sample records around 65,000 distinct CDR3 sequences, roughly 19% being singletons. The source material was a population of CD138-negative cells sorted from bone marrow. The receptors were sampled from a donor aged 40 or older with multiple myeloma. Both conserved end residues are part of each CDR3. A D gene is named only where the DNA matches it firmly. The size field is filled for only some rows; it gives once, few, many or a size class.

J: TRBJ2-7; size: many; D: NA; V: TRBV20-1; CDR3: CSARPYGGTSYEQYF; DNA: TGCAGTGCTAGGCCATATGGGGGAACCTCCTACGAGCAGTACTTC
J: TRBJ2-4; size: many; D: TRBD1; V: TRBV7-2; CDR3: CASSSPGTEIAKNIQYF; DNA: TGTGCCAGCAGCTCACCGGGGACAGAGATAGCCAAAAACATTCAGTACTTC
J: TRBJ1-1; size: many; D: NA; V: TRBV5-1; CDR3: CASTGLMNTEAFF; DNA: TGCGCCAGCACAGGACTCATGAACACTGAAGCTTTCTTT
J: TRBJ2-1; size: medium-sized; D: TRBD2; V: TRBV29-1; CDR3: CSVSGRAVGEQFF; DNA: TGCAGCGTGAGCGGGAGGGCCGTGGGTGAGCAGTTCTTC
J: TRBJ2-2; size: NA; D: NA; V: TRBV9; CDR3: CASNVHSLNTGELFF; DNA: TGTGCCAGCAACGTTCACAGCCTAAACACCGGGGAGCTGTTTTTT
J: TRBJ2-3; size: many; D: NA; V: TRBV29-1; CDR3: CSSNPENGADTQYF; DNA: TGCAGCTCTAACCCGGAGAACGGCGCAGATACGCAGTATTTT
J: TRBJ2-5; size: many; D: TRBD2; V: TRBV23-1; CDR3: CASSQGTSFCQETQYF; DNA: TGCGCCAGCAGTCAGGGGACTAGCTTTTGCCAAGAGACCCAGTACTTC
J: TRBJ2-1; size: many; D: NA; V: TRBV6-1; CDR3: CASSEEEAKDRSFSIALNNEQFF; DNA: TGTGCCAGCAGTGAGGAGGAGGCTAAAGACCGGTCGTTTTCGATTGCCCTTAACAATGAGCAGTTCTTC
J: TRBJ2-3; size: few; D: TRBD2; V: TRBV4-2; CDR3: CASSPSGSGTDTQYF; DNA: TGTGCCAGCAGCCCTAGCGGGAGCGGCACAGATACGCAGTATTTT
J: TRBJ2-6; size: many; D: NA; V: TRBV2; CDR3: CASKGIGVAGANVLTF; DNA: TGTGCCAGCAAAGGGATAGGGGTAGCAGGGGCCAACGTCCTGACTTTC
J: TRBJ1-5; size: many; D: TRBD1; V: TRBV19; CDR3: CASTIGGQENQPQHF; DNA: TGTGCCAGTACCATCGGGGGACAGGAAAATCAGCCCCAGCATTTT
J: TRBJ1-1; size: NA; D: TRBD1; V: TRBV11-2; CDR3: CASSLGTGRTEAFF; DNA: TGTGCCAGCAGCTTAGGGACAGGGCGGACTGAAGCTTTCTTT
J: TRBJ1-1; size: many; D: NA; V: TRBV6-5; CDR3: CASSYDLNTEAFF; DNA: TGTGCCAGCAGTTACGACCTGAACACTGAAGCTTTCTTT
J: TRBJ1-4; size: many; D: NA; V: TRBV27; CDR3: CASAAQTTNEKLFF; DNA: TGTGCCAGCGCAGCTCAAACAACTAATGAAAAACTGTTTTTT
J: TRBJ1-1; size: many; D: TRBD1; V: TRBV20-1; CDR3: CSARRAGQAIEAFF; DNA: TGCAGTGCTAGGAGGGCGGGACAGGCAATTGAAGCTTTCTTT
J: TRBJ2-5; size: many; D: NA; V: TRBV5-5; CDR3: CASSLWRERETQYF; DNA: TGTGCCAGCAGCTTGTGGAGGGAGAGGGAGACCCAGTACTTC
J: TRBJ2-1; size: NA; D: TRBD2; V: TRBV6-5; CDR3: CASSYRTSGGGHEQFF; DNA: TGTGCCAGCAGTTACCGTACTAGCGGGGGAGGTCATGAGCAGTTCTTC
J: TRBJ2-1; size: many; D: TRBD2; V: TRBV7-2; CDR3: CASRLSGRGGEQFF; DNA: TGTGCCAGCAGGCTAAGCGGGAGAGGAGGTGAGCAGTTCTTC
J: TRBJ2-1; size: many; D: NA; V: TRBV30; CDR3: CAWSVLESYNEQFF; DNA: TGTGCCTGGAGTGTGCTCGAGTCCTACAATGAGCAGTTCTTC
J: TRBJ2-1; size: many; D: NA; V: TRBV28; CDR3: CASLTSTNNEQFF; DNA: TGTGCCAGCTTAACTTCGACTAACAATGAGCAGTTCTTC
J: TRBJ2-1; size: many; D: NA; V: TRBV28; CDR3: CASSLSSGAYNEQFF; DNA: TGTGCCAGCAGCTTAAGTAGCGGCGCATACAATGAGCAGTTCTTC
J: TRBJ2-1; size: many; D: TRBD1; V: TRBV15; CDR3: CATSRDREEYNEQFF; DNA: TGTGCCACCAGTAGGGACAGGGAAGAGTACAATGAGCAGTTCTTC
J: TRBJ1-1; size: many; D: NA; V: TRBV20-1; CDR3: CSAWTEMNTEAFF; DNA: TGCAGTGCTTGGACCGAGATGAACACTGAAGCTTTCTTT
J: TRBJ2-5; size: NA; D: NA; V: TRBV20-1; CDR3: CSASLVAAKEIQYF; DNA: TGCAGTGCTAGTTTGGTAGCGGCCAAAGAGATCCAGTACTTC
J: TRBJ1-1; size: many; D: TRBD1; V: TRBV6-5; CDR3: CASSYGQADTEAFF; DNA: TGTGCCAGCAGTTACGGACAGGCGGACACTGAAGCTTTCTTT
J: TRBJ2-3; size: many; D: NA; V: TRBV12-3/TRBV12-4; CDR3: CASSSAGSTDTQYF; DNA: TGTGCCAGCAGTTCGGCCGGGAGCACAGATACGCAGTATTTT
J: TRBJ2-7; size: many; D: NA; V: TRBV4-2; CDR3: CASSQERTGAYEQYF; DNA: TGTGCCAGCAGCCAAGAACGGACGGGTGCCTACGAGCAGTACTTC
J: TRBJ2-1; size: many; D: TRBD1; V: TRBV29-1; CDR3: CSAQGALITDEQFF; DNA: TGCAGCGCGCAGGGGGCTCTTATTACGGATGAGCAGTTCTTC
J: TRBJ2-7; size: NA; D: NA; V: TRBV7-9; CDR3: CASSLTSGGEQYF; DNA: TGTGCCAGCAGCTTAACCTCAGGGGGGGAGCAGTACTTC
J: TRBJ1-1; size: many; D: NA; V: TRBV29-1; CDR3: CSVDSPTDTEAFF; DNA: TGCAGCGTTGATTCCCCGACAGACACTGAAGCTTTCTTT
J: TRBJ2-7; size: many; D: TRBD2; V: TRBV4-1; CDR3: CASSPIAGVRSYEQYF; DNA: TGCGCCAGCAGCCCAATAGCGGGAGTTCGTTCCTACGAGCAGTACTTC
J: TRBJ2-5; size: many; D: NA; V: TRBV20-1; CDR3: CSATLDLIQETQYF; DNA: TGCAGTGCCACCCTGGACCTGATCCAAGAGACCCAGTACTTC
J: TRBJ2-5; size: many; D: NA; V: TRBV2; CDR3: CASSEGRKLQETQYF; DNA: TGTGCCAGCAGTGAAGGTCGTAAGTTACAAGAGACCCAGTACTTC
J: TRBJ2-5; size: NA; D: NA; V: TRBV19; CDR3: CASTKFHRQQETQYF; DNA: TGTGCCAGTACCAAATTTCACAGGCAACAAGAGACCCAGTACTTC
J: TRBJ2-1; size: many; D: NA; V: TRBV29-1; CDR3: CSAVRANGRNEQFF; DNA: TGCAGCGCCGTACGGGCGAATGGGAGGAATGAGCAGTTCTTC
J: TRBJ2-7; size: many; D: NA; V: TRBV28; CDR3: CASNPRTHEQYF; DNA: TGTGCCAGCAACCCTCGTACCCACGAGCAGTACTTC
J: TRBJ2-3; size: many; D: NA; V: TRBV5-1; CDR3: CASSPSLDTQYF; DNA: TGCGCCAGCAGCCCGAGTCTAGATACGCAGTATTTT